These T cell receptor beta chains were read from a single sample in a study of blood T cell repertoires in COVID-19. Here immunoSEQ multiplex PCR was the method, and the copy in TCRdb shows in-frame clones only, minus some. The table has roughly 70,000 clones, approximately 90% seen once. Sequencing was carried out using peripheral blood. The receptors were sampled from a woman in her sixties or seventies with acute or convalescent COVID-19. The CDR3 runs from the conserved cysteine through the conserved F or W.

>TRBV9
CASSKSRRGNTEAFF
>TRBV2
CASSEGRGENYGYTF
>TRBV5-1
CASSTIGTANSPLHF
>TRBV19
CATAGSGVGRNTEAFF
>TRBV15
CATRQGRGEKLFF
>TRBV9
CASSVVYEGAAEAFF
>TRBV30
CAWSVRDNQPQHF
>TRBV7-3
CASSPEAGENYGYTF
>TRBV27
CASRTYGGETQYF
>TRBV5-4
CASSPGTGGMGNTIYF
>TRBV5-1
CASSLDPGIYGYTF
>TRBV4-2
CASSQEGQREDNEQFF
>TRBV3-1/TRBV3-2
CASSLGGTAGEQYF
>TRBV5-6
CASSFGLEGETQYF
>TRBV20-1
CSASRQLEGGYTF
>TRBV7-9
CASSQGLQGGEKLFF
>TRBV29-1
CSVLVQRREKLFF
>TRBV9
CASSTTPGHGTDTQYF
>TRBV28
CASILRRGVRNTEAFF
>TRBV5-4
CASSSYDRDRAFF
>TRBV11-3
CASSLGGVSLNEQFF
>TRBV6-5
CASSFDRVTEAFF
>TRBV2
CASSLGQGAVTEAFF
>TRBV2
CASSSGTGGRGIQYF